These T cell receptor beta chains were read from a single sample in a study of blood T cell repertoires in COVID-19. TCRdb's copy holds only in-frame clones and misses some; the assay was immunoSEQ multiplex PCR. Found here are 200,000 to 250,000 clones, 87% of them singletons; the top ten hold 10% to 15%. Sequences were obtained from peripheral blood. All receptors come from a woman younger than 30 who had recovered from COVID-19. The CDR3 runs from the conserved cysteine through the conserved F or W. The D gene is left open where the match is weak. Not all rows give a size; the values are once, few, many and, for expanded clones, a class.

d_gene	v_gene	abundance	j_gene	CDR3aa	CDR3nt
NA	TRBV30	NA	TRBJ1-2	CAGNEGGLSYGYTF	TGTGCCGGGAACGAGGGGGGGCTCTCCTATGGCTACACCTTC
TRBD2	TRBV27	NA	TRBJ2-7	CASSSLVSGRSGSEQYF	TGTGCCAGCAGTTCCCTGGTTAGCGGGAGGTCAGGAAGCGAGCAGTACTTC
NA	TRBV15	NA	TRBJ1-6	CATSRDWGRGGSPLHF	TGTGCCACCAGCAGAGATTGGGGCAGGGGTGGGTCACCCCTCCACTTT
TRBD1	TRBV30	NA	TRBJ2-7	CAWSVYGTGVEQYF	TGTGCCTGGAGTGTTTACGGGACAGGGGTCGAGCAGTACTTC
TRBD2	TRBV7-3	NA	TRBJ2-3	CASSPTHSSLAGVITQYF	TGTGCCAGCAGCCCGACCCACTCGAGCCTAGCGGGAGTGATTACGCAGTATTTT
TRBD2	TRBV30	NA	TRBJ2-1	CAWATSGTHNEQFF	TGTGCCTGGGCCACTAGCGGGACCCACAATGAGCAGTTCTTC
NA	TRBV11-3	NA	TRBJ2-3	CASSTADSTDTQYF	TGTGCCAGCAGCACAGCGGATAGCACAGATACGCAGTATTTT
TRBD2	TRBV5-6	NA	TRBJ2-3	CASSSAGGRWGTDTQYF	TGTGCCAGCAGCTCAGCCGGCGGGAGGTGGGGCACAGATACGCAGTATTTT
TRBD2	TRBV6-2/TRBV6-3	NA	TRBJ2-5	CASSDGLAGGQETQYF	TGTGCCAGCAGTGACGGACTAGCGGGAGGTCAAGAGACCCAGTACTTC
TRBD2	TRBV27	NA	TRBJ2-7	CASSLYLAGGVQYF	TGTGCCAGCAGTTTATATCTAGCGGGAGGGGTGCAGTACTTC
TRBD1	TRBV7-3	few	TRBJ2-5	CASSRTGGRETQYF	TGTGCCAGCAGCCGGACAGGGGGTCGGGAGACCCAGTACTTC
TRBD2	TRBV6-5	once	TRBJ2-7	CASSYSPSGSYEQYF	TGTGCCAGCAGTTACTCCCCTAGCGGGAGTTACGAGCAGTACTTC
NA	TRBV10-1	NA	TRBJ2-7	CASSEVSSKKSDYEQYF	TGCGCCAGCAGTGAAGTGTCTAGCAAAAAATCTGACTACGAGCAGTACTTC
NA	TRBV7-2	NA	TRBJ1-2	CASSPGGPNYGYTF	TGTGCCAGCAGCCCCGGGGGGCCCAACTATGGCTACACCTTC
TRBD1	TRBV27	NA	TRBJ1-6	CASSLGTGFSPLHF	TGTGCCAGTAGTTTAGGGACAGGGTTTTCACCCCTCCACTTT
NA	TRBV6-6	NA	TRBJ1-2	CASSSDRAGYTF	TGTGCCAGCAGTTCGGACAGAGCTGGCTACACCTTC
NA	TRBV5-8	NA	TRBJ2-4	CASSLQGLAPRAKNIQYF	TGTGCCAGCAGCTTGCAGGGTCTAGCGCCCCGAGCCAAAAACATTCAGTACTTC
NA	TRBV10-3	NA	TRBJ1-1	CAISVQGWVGTEAFF	TGTGCCATCAGTGTACAGGGTTGGGTGGGGACTGAAGCTTTCTTT
NA	TRBV10-3	NA	TRBJ2-5	CAISELQETQYF	TGTGCCATCAGTGAGTTACAAGAGACCCAGTACTTC
TRBD2	TRBV29-1	NA	TRBJ2-3	CSVGTSGRPSTDTQYF	TGCAGCGTTGGGACTAGCGGACGTCCTAGCACAGATACGCAGTATTTT
TRBD1	TRBV29-1	NA	TRBJ1-3	CSGLTGGNTIYF	TGCAGCGGATTGACAGGGGGAAACACCATATATTTT
TRBD1	TRBV9	once	TRBJ1-3	CASSTFPGDSGNTIYF	TGTGCCAGCAGCACCTTCCCAGGGGACAGTGGAAACACCATATATTTT
TRBD1	TRBV3-1/TRBV3-2	NA	TRBJ1-1	CASSHVRGQGNTEAFF	TGTGCCAGCAGCCATGTTAGGGGACAGGGTAACACTGAAGCTTTCTTT
TRBD1	TRBV10-2	NA	TRBJ1-4	CASSERTGGEKLFF	TGCGCCAGCAGTGAAAGGACAGGCGGCGAGAAACTGTTTTTT
TRBD2	TRBV7-6	NA	TRBJ2-1	CASSLATSGRSYNEQFF	TGTGCCAGCAGCTTAGCTACAAGCGGGAGATCCTACAATGAGCAGTTCTTC
NA	TRBV24-1	NA	TRBJ2-4	CATSDSRAAAKNIQYF	TGTGCCACCAGTGATTCCAGGGCGGCGGCCAAAAACATTCAGTACTTC
NA	TRBV10-3	NA	TRBJ1-2	CATRLKTGSYGYTF	TGTGCCACCAGACTTAAGACAGGATCTTATGGCTACACCTTC
NA	TRBV11-1	once	TRBJ1-1	CASSLARRGPEAFF	TGTGCCAGCAGCTTAGCCAGGAGGGGCCCTGAAGCTTTCTTT
NA	TRBV9	once	TRBJ1-6	CASSVEPGAYNSPLHF	TGTGCCAGCAGCGTAGAACCAGGGGCCTATAATTCACCCCTCCACTTT
NA	TRBV30	NA	TRBJ1-1	CAWAYGLTMNTEAFF	TGTGCCTGGGCGTATGGCCTGACTATGAACACTGAAGCTTTCTTT
NA	TRBV11-2	once	TRBJ1-1	CASSPAYWGRMRNTEAFF	TGTGCCAGCAGCCCGGCGTACTGGGGCAGGATGAGGAACACTGAAGCTTTCTTT
TRBD2	TRBV5-1	NA	TRBJ2-7	CASSTWGGQGPHEQYF	TGCGCCAGCAGCACTTGGGGAGGGCAGGGCCCCCACGAGCAGTACTTC
NA	TRBV4-2	NA	TRBJ1-2	CASSQALGDWGWYGYTF	TGTGCCAGCAGCCAAGCTCTAGGGGACTGGGGATGGTATGGCTACACCTTC
NA	TRBV9	NA	TRBJ1-1	CASSVNREMNTEAFF	TGTGCCAGCAGCGTTAACAGGGAAATGAACACTGAAGCTTTCTTT
NA	TRBV6-6	NA	TRBJ2-6	CASSHPLGGGPGANVLTF	TGTGCCAGCAGTCACCCCCTTGGGGGAGGACCTGGGGCCAACGTCCTGACTTTC
NA	TRBV29-1	NA	TRBJ1-1	CSVDILSAFF	TGCAGCGTTGACATCCTGAGTGCTTTCTTT
TRBD2	TRBV7-8	once	TRBJ2-1	CASSLNREGRRDGNEQFF	TGTGCCAGCAGCTTAAATCGGGAGGGCCGGAGAGATGGGAATGAGCAGTTCTTC
NA	TRBV28	NA	TRBJ1-4	CASSSRGTTNEKLFF	TGTGCCAGCAGTTCGCGCGGAACAACTAATGAAAAACTGTTTTTT
TRBD2	TRBV4-1	NA	TRBJ2-7	CASSQKGLADYEQYF	TGCGCCAGCAGCCAAAAGGGTCTAGCGGACTACGAGCAGTACTTC
NA	TRBV18	NA	TRBJ1-2	CASSPGTFNYGYTF	TGTGCCAGCTCACCGGGGACATTCAACTATGGCTACACCTTC
TRBD1	TRBV3-1/TRBV3-2	once	TRBJ2-5	CASSQAGGGFMKTQYF	TGTGCCAGCAGCCAAGCAGGGGGCGGGTTTATGAAGACCCAGTACTTC
TRBD1	TRBV27	NA	TRBJ1-1	CASRPTTGYFAAFF	TGTGCCAGCAGACCCACGACAGGGTATTTTGCGGCTTTCTTT
TRBD2	TRBV3-1/TRBV3-2	NA	TRBJ2-7	CASSQLAGGPDEQYF	TGTGCCAGCAGCCAACTAGCGGGAGGGCCCGACGAGCAGTACTTC
NA	TRBV6-6	NA	TRBJ1-2	CASSPDRVNYGYTF	TGTGCCAGCAGCCCGGACAGAGTAAACTATGGCTACACCTTC
TRBD2	TRBV3-1/TRBV3-2	NA	TRBJ2-5	CASGTSGSFRQETQYF	TGTGCCAGCGGGACTAGCGGGAGCTTCCGTCAAGAGACCCAGTACTTC
NA	TRBV7-2	NA	TRBJ1-5	CASSLAWGARNQPQHF	TGTGCCAGCAGCTTAGCGTGGGGCGCGAGGAATCAGCCCCAGCATTTT
NA	TRBV6-5	NA	TRBJ2-5	CASSYNPTLQETQYF	TGTGCCAGCAGTTACAATCCTACCCTCCAAGAGACCCAGTACTTC
TRBD1	TRBV7-8	NA	TRBJ1-1	CASSPDRSAEAFF	TGTGCCAGCAGCCCGGACAGGTCGGCTGAAGCTTTCTTT
TRBD1	TRBV25-1	NA	TRBJ2-7	CASSEPTGGSYEQYF	TGTGCCAGCAGTGAACCCACAGGGGGGAGCTACGAGCAGTACTTC
TRBD1	TRBV29-1	once	TRBJ1-2	CSVDRGQALNYGYTF	TGCAGCGTTGATAGGGGACAGGCGTTGAACTATGGCTACACCTTC
TRBD1	TRBV9	NA	TRBJ2-5	CASNLPGGRETQYF	TGTGCCAGTAATCTTCCAGGGGGCCGGGAGACCCAGTACTTC
NA	TRBV7-9	few	TRBJ2-7	CASSFGAYEQYF	TGTGCCAGCAGCTTCGGGGCCTACGAGCAGTACTTC
NA	TRBV25-1	NA	TRBJ1-1	CASSETGGSTEAFF	TGTGCCAGCAGTGAAACGGGGGGAAGCACTGAAGCTTTCTTT
TRBD2	TRBV30	once	TRBJ2-1	CSGTSETAPYNEQFF	TGTTCAGGGACTAGCGAGACGGCCCCCTACAATGAGCAGTTCTTC
TRBD2	TRBV3-1/TRBV3-2	NA	TRBJ2-7	CASSLLAGEVRQYF	TGTGCCAGCAGCCTACTAGCGGGAGAAGTAAGGCAGTACTTC